This T cell receptor (beta chain) was retrieved from a study of blood T cell repertoires in COVID-19. Clones were read by immunoSEQ multiplex PCR, and TCRdb kept only the in-frame ones, dropping some. Among 40,000 to 55,000 clones listed, about 72% were seen once. Trimming pared 4 bases from V and 6 bases from J, leaving 20 bases between. The CDR3 covers 16 residues. Germline V CDR1 and CDR2: SGHNT, YYREEE (reference sequence). The chain recombines TRBV5-4 with TRBJ2-1; D may be TRBD1 (6 bases). The sequence was collected from a woman aged 45 to 65 with acute COVID-19. Sequencing was carried out using PBMCs or T cells enriched from blood (not recorded which). The CDR3 spells CASSQVDRGKGNEQFF. The CDR3 DNA is TGTGCCAGCAGCCAGGTGGATAGGGGGAAAGGCAATGAGCAGTTCTTC.